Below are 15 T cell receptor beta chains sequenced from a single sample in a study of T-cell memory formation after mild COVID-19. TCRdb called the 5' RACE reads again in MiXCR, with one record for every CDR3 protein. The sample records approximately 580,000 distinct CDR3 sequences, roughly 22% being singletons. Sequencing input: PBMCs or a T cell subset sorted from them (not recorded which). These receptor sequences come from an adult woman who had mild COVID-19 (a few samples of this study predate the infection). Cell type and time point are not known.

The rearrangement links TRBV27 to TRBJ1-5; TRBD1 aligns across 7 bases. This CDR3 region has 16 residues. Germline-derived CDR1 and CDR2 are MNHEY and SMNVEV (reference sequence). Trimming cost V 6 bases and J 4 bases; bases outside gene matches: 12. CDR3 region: CASRTYYRGANQPQHF. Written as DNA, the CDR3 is TGTGCCAGCAGAACATACTACAGGGGTGCAAATCAGCCCCAGCATTTT.

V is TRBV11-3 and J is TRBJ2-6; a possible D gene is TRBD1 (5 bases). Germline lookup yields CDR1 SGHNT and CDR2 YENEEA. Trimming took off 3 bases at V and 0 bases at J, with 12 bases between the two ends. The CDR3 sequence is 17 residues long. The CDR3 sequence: CASSFGRANSGANVLTF. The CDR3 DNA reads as TGTGCCAGCAGCTTCGGCAGGGCGAACTCTGGGGCCAACGTCCTGACTTTC.

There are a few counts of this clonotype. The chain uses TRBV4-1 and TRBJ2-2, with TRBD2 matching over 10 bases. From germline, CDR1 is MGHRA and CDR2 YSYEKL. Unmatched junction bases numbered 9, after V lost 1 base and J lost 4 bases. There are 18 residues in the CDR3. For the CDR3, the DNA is TGCGCCAGCAGCCAAGGGCTAGCGGGGGTACTGGGCACCGGGGAGCTGTTTTTT. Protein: CASSQGLAGVLGTGELFF.

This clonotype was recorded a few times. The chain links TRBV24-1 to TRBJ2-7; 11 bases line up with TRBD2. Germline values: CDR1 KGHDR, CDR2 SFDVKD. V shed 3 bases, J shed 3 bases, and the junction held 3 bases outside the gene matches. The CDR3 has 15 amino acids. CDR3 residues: CATSDTGTSGYEQYF. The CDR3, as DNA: TGTGCCACCAGTGATACCGGGACTAGCGGCTACGAGCAGTACTTC.

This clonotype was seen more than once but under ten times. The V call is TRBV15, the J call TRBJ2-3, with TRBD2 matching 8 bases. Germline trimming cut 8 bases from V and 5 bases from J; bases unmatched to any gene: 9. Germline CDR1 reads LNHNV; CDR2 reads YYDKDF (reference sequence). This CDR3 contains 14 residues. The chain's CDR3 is CATSERGPGDTQYF. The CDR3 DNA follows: TGTGCCACCTCCGAGCGGGGGCCTGGAGATACGCAGTATTTT.

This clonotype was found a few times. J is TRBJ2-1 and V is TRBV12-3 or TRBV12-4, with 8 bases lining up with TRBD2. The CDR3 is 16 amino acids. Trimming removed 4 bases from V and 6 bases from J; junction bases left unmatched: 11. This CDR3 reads CASSSRLRAGVNEQFF. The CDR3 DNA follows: TGTGCCAGCAGTTCCCGATTACGAGCGGGAGTCAATGAGCAGTTCTTC.

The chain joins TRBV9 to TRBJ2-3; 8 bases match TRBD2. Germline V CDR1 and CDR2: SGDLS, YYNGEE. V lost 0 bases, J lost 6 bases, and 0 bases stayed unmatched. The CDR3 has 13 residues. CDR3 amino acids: CASSVGLADTQYF. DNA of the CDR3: TGTGCCAGCAGCGTAGGACTAGCGGATACGCAGTATTTT.

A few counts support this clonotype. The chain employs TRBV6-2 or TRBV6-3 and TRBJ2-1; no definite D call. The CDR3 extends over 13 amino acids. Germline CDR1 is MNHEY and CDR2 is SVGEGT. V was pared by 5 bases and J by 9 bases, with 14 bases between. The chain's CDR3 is CASSTLGFGEQFF. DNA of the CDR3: TGTGCCAGCAGTACTTTGGGGTTTGGTGAGCAGTTCTTC.

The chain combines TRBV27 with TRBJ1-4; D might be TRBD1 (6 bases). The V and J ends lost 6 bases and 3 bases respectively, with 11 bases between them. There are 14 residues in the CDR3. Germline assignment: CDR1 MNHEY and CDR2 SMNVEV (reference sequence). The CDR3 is CASSNREANEKLFF. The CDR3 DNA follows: TGTGCCAGCAGCAACAGGGAGGCTAATGAAAAACTGTTTTTT.

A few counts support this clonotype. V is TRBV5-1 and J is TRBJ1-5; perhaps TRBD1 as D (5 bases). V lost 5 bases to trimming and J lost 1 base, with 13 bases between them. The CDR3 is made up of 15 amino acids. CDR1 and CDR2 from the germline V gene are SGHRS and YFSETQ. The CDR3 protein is CASSRGGGSNQPQHF. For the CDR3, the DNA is TGCGCCAGCAGTCGAGGTGGGGGGAGCAATCAGCCCCAGCATTTT.

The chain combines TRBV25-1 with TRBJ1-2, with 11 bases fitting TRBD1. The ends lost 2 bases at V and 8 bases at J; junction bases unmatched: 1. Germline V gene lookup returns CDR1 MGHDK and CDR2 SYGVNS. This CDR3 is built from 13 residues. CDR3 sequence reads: CASSEGTGGGYTF. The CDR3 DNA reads TGTGCCAGCAGTGAAGGGACAGGGGGGGGCTACACCTTC.

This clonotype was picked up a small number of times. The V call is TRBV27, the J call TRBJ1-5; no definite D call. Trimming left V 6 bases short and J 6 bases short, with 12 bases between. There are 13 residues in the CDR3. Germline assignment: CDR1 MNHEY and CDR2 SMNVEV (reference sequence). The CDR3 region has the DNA TGTGCCAGCAGCCCACCGGGAGCTCAGCCCCAGCATTTT. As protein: CASSPPGAQPQHF.

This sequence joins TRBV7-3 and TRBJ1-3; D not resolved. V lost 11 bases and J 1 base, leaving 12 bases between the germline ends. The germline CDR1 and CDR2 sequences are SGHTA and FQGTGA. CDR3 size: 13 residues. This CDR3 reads CAPRRASGNTIYF. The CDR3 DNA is TGTGCCCCTCGAAGGGCGTCTGGAAACACCATATATTTT.

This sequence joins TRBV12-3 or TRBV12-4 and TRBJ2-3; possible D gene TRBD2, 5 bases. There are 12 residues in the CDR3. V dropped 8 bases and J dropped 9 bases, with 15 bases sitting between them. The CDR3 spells CASGPKRGTQYF. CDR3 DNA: TGTGCCAGCGGTCCCAAGCGAGGGACGCAGTATTTT.

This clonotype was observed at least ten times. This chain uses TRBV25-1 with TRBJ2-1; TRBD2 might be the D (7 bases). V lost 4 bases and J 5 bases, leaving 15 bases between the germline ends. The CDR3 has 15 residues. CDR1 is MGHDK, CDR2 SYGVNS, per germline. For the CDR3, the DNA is TGTGCCAGCAGTGTACGGGGGGCCGAGAACAATGAGCAGTTCTTC. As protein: CASSVRGAENNEQFF.